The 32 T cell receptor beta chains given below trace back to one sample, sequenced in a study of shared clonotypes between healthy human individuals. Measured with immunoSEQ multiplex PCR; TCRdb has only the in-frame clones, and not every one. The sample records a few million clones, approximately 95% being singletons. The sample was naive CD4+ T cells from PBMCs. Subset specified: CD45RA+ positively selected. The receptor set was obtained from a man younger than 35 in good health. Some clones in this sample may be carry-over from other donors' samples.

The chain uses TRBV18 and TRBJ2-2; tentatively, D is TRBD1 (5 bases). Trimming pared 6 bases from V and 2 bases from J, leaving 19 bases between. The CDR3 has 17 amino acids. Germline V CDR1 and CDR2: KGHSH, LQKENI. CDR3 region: CASSPAMGRANTGELFF. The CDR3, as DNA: TGTGCCAGCTCCCCCGCCATGGGCAGGGCCAACACCGGGGAGCTGTTTTTT.

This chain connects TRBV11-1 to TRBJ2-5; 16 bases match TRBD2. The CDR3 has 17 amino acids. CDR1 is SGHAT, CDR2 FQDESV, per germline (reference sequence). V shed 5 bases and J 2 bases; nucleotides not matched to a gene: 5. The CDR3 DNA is TGTGCCAGCAGCCCGGGACTAGCGGGAGGGGAGCAAGAGACCCAGTACTTC. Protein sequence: CASSPGLAGGEQETQYF.

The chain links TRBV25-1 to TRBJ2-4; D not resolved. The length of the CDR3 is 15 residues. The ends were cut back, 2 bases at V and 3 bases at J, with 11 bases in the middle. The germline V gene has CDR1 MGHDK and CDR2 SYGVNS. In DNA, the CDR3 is TGTGCCAGCAGTGAACTCAGGTCCGGCAAAAACATTCAGTACTTC. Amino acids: CASSELRSGKNIQYF.

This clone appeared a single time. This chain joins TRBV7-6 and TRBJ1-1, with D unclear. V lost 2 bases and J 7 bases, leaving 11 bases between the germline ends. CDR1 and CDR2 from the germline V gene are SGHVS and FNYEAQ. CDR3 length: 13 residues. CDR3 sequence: CASSLILGVEAFF. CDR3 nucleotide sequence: TGTGCCAGCAGCTTAATCTTGGGCGTTGAAGCTTTCTTT.

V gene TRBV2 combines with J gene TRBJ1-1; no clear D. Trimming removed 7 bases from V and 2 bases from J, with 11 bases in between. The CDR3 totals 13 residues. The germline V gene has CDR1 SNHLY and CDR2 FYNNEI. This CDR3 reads CASKQNPNTEAFF. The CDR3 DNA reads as TGTGCCAGCAAACAGAACCCTAACACTGAAGCTTTCTTT.

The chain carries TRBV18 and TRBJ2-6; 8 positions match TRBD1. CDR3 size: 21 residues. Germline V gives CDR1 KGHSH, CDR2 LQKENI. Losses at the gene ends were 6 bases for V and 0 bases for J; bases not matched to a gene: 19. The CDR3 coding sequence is TGTGCCAGCTCCCGCCGAGTACTGGACAGGGCACAAAACTCTGGGGCCAACGTCCTGACTTTC. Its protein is CASSRRVLDRAQNSGANVLTF. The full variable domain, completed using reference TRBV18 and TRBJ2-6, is NAGVMQNPRHLVRRRGQEARLRCSPMKGHSHVYWYRQLPEEGLKFMVYLQKENIIDESGMPKERFSAEFPKEGPSILRIQQVVRGDSAAYFCASSRRVLDRAQNSGANVLTFGAGSRLTVL.

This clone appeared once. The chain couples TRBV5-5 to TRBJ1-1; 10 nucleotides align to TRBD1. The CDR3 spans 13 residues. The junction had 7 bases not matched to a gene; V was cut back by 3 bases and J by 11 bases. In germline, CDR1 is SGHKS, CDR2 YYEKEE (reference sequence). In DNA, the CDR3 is TGTGCCAGCAGCTCTAGACAGGGGGCGCGGGCTTTCTTT. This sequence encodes CASSSRQGARAFF.

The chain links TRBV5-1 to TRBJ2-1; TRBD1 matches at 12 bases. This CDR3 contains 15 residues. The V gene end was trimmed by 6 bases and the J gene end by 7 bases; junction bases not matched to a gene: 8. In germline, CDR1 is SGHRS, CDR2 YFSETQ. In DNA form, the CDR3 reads TGCGCCAGCACCGGGACAGGGGGCCCCCTGAATGAGCAGTTCTTC. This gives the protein CASTGTGGPLNEQFF. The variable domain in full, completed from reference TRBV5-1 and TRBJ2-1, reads KAGVTQTPRYLIKTRGQQVTLSCSPISGHRSVSWYQQTPGQGLQFLFEYFSETQRNKGNFPGRFSGRQFSNSRSEMNVSTLELGDSALYLCASTGTGGPLNEQFFGPGTRLTVL.

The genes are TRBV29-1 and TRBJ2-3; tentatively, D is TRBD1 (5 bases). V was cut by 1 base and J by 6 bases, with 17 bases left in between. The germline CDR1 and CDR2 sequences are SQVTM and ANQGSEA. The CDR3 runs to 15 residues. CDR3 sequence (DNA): TGCAGCGTTGAAGTGTTGAAGGGGTTTTCGGATACGCAGTATTTT. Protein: CSVEVLKGFSDTQYF.

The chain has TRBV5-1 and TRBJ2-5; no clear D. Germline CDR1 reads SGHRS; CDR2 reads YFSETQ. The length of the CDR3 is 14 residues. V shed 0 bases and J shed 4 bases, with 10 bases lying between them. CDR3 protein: CASSLVWWGETQYF. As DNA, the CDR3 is TGCGCCAGCAGCTTGGTTTGGTGGGGAGAGACCCAGTACTTC.

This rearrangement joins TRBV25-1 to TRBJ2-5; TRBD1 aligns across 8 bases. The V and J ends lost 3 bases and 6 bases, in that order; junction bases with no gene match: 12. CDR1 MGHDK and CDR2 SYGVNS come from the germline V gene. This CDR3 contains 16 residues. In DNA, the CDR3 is TGTGCCAGCAGTGAGCTGGGAACAGGGGGTGTAAAGACCCAGTACTTC. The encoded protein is CASSELGTGGVKTQYF.

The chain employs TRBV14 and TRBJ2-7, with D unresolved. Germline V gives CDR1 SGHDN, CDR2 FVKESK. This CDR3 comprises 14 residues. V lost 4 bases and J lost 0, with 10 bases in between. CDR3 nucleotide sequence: TGTGCCAGCAGCCGGCCGAGCCGCTCCTACGAGCAGTACTTC. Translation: CASSRPSRSYEQYF.

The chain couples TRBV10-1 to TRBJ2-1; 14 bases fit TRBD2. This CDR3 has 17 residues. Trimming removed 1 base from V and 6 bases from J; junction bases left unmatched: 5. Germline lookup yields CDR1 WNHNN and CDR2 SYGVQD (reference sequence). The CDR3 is CASSELIGTSGSNEQFF. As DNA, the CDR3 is TGCGCCAGCAGTGAGTTAATAGGGACTAGCGGGAGCAATGAGCAGTTCTTC.

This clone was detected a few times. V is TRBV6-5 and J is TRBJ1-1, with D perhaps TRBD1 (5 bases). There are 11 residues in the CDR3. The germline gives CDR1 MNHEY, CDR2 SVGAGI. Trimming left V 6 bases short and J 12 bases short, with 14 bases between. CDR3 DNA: TGTGCCAGCAGCTACGGGGGGATGACTTTCTTT. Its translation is CASSYGGMTFF.

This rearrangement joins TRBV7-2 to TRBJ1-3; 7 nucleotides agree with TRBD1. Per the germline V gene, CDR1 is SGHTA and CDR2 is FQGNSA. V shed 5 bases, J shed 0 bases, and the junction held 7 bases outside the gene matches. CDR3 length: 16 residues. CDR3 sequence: CASSTHSGGSGNTIYF. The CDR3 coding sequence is TGTGCCAGCAGCACCCATTCAGGGGGCTCTGGAAACACCATATATTTT.

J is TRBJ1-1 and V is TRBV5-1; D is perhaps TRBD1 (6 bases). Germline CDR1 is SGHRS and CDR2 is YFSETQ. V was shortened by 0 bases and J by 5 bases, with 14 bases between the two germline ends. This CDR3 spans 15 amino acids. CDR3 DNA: TGCGCCAGCAGCTTGGTCAGGGGTGCGGGTACTGAAGCTTTCTTT. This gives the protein CASSLVRGAGTEAFF.

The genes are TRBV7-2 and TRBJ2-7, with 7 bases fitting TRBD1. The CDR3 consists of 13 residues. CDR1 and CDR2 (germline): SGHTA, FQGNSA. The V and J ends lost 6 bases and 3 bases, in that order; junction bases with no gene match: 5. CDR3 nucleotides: TGTGCCAGCAGACTGGGACAGAGCTACGAGCAGTACTTC. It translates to CASRLGQSYEQYF.

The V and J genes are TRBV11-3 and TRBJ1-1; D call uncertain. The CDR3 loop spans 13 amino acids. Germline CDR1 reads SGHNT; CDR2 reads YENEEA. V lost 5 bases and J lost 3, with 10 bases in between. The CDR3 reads CASSRTAHTEAFF. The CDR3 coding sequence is TGTGCCAGCAGCCGGACGGCCCACACTGAAGCTTTCTTT.

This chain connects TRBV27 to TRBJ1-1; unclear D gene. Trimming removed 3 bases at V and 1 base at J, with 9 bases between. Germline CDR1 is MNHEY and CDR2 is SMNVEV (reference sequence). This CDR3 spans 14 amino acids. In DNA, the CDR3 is TGTGCCAGCAGTTTGGCAGGTAGGAACACTGAAGCTTTCTTT. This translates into CASSLAGRNTEAFF.

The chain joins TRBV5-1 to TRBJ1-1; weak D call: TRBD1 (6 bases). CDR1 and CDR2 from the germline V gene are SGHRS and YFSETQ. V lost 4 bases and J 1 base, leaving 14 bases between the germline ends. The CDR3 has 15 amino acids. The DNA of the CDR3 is TGCGCCAGCAGCAGTGGACAGATCTCGAACACTGAAGCTTTCTTT. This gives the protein CASSSGQISNTEAFF.

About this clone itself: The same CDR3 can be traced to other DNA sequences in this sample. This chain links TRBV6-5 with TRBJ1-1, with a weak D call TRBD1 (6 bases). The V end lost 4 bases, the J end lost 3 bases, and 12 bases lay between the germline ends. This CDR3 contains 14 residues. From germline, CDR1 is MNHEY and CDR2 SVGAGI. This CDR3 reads CASSSRTVHTEAFF. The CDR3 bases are TGTGCCAGCAGTTCTAGGACAGTTCACACTGAAGCTTTCTTT.

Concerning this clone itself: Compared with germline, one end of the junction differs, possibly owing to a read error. This CDR3 reads CAVSALAGGDYEQYF. In nucleotides, the CDR3 is TGTGCCGTCAGCGCACTCGCAGGGGGCGACTACGAGCAGTACTTC. The rearrangement links TRBV10-3 to TRBJ2-7, with 8 bases fitting TRBD1. Germline assignment: CDR1 ENHRY and CDR2 SYGVKD. CDR3 size: 15 residues.

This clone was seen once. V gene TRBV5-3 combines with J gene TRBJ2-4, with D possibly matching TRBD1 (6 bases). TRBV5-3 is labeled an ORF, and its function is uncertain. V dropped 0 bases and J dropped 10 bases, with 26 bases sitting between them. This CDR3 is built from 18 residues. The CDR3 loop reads CARSLGGSTATKGTIQYF. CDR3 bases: TGTGCCAGAAGCTTGGGAGGCAGTACGGCTACAAAGGGGACAATTCAGTACTTC.

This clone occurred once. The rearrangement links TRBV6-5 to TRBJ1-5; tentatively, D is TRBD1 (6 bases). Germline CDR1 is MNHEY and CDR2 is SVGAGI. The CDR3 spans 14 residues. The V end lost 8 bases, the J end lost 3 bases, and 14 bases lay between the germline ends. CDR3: CASLDSWYNQPQHF. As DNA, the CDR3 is TGTGCCAGCTTGGACAGTTGGTACAATCAGCCCCAGCATTTT.

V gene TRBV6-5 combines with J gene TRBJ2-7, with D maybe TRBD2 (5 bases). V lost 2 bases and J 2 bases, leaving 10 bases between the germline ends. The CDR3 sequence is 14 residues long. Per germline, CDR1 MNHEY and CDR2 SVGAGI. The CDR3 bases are TGTGCCAGCAGTTACCTTCCGGGAACCTACGAGCAGTACTTC. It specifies CASSYLPGTYEQYF.

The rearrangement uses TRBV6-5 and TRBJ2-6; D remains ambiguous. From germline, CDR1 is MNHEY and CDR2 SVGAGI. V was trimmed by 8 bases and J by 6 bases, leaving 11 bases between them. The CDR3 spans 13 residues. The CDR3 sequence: CASLSLAANVLTF. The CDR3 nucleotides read TGTGCCAGCCTATCCTTGGCGGCCAACGTCCTGACTTTC.

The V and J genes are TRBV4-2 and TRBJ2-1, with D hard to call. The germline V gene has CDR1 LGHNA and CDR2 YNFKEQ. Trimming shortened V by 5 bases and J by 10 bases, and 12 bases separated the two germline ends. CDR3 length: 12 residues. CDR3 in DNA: TGTGCCAGCAGCGACAATCCGGTAGAGCAGTTCTTC. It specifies CASSDNPVEQFF.

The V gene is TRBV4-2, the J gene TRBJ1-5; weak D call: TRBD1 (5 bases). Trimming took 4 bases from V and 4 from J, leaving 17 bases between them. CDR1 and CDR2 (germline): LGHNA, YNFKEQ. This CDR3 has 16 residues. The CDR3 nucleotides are TGTGCCAGCAGCCCAAGCGCGGTGGGGGGGAATCAGCCCCAGCATTTT. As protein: CASSPSAVGGNQPQHF.

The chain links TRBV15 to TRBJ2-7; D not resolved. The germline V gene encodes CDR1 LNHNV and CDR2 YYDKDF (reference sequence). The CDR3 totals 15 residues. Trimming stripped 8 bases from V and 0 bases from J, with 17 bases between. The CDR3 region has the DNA TGTGCCACCGCGGTTGGGGTGACGAGCTCCTACGAGCAGTACTTC. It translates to CATAVGVTSSYEQYF.

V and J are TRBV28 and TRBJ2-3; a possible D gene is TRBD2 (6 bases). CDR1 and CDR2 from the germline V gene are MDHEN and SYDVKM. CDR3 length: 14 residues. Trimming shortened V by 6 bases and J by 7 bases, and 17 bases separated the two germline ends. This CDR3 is CASSKGPSANTQYF. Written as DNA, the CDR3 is TGTGCCAGCAGCAAGGGGCCTAGCGCAAATACGCAGTATTTT.

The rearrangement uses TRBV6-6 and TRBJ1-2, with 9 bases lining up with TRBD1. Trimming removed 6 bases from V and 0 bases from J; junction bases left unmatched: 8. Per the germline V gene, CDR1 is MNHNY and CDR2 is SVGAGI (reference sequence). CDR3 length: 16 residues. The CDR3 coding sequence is TGTGCCAGCAGCCGGACAGGGGATGCGCCTAACTATGGCTACACCTTC. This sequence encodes CASSRTGDAPNYGYTF.

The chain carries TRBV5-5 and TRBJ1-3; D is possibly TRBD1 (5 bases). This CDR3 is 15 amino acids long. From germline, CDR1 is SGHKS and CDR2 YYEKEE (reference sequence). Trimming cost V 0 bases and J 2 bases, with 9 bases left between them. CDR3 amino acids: CASSLAAGTGNTIYF. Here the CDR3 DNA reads TGTGCCAGCAGCTTGGCCGCAGGGACTGGAAACACCATATATTTT.